This T cell receptor (beta chain) comes out of a study of T cells expressing NK-cell markers. The CDR3 contains 13 residues. The germline CDR1 and CDR2 sequences are ENHRY and SYGVKD. After re-calling the 5' RACE reads, TCRdb lists one entry per CDR3 protein, DNA absent. The sample includes 550,000 or so distinct CDR3 sequences. The TCR sequence derives from a man in his late teens or twenties in good health. Sequenced sample: blood T cells: a sorted CD56 or NKG2C T cell subset, CD4+ or CD8+ T cells, or bulk PBMC T cells (not recorded which). The chain uses TRBV10-3 and TRBJ2-1; without DNA, the TCRdb call of TRBD2 cannot be checked. The CDR3 here is CAIGGGSGDEQFF.